Sequencing of this T cell receptor beta chain was carried out in a study of shared clonotypes between healthy human individuals. As for this clone: Its antigen is unknown.

This CDR3 contains 15 residues. The V end lost 8 bases, the J end lost 2 bases, and 19 bases lay between the germline ends. The germline gives CDR1 MGHDK, CDR2 SYGVNS. General study findings and limits: The diversity represented, both genetic and in exposure history, was limited by few donors.

CD45RO-negative CD8 cells positively selected for CCR7 made up the naive population, which excluded terminally differentiated effector memory CD45RA+ cells. Investigators spread the genomic DNA of each subset evenly over several immunoSEQ plates. For sorted subsets, 200 ng DNA per replicate equaled tens of thousands of T cell genomes. The protocol was immunoSEQ multiplex PCR, while the TCRdb copy is restricted to in-frame clones and leaves out a portion. The repertoire holds about 2.1 million clones, with 90% to 95% as singletons. The sample taken for sequencing was naive CD8+ T cells from PBMCs. The TCR originated in a man aged 18 to 29 in good health. Some clones in this sample may be carry-over from other donors' samples. The chain is built from TRBV25-1 and TRBJ2-7; tentatively, D is TRBD1 or TRBD2 (5 bases each). The CDR3 DNA reads as TGTGCCAGCTTCTCCGGGGCAGGGAGTGCCTACGAGCAGTACTTC. This codes for CASFSGAGSAYEQYF.